The 24 T cell receptor beta chains reported below all come from one sample, sequenced in a study of T-cell memory formation after mild COVID-19. MiXCR, run by TCRdb on the 5' RACE reads, gives a single entry per CDR3 protein. The sample has about 100,000 distinct CDR3 sequences; around 10% are singletons. The source material was PBMCs or a T cell subset sorted from them (not recorded which). These receptors all stem from a man aged 18 to 30 who had mild COVID-19 (a few samples of this study predate the infection). Cell type and time point are not known.

This clonotype was observed many times. DNA for the CDR3: TGTGCCAGCAGCTTAGTAGATGGGGGGACCTACAATGAGCAGTTCTTC. Amino acid sequence: CASSLVDGGTYNEQFF. The rearrangement uses TRBV7-9 and TRBJ2-1; weak D call: TRBD2 (6 bases). CDR3 length: 16 amino acids. Germline lookup yields CDR1 SEHNR and CDR2 FQNEAQ (reference sequence). Trimming shortened V by 1 base and J by 2 bases, and 12 bases separated the two germline ends.

This clonotype was detected ten times or more. The V and J genes are TRBV6-2 or TRBV6-3 and TRBJ1-5; D is undetermined. Germline lookup yields CDR1 MNHEY and CDR2 SVGEGT. The CDR3 runs 14 residues. V was shortened by 2 bases and J by 5 bases, with 10 bases between the two germline ends. The CDR3 loop reads CASSYGDPHQPQHF. The CDR3 DNA follows: TGTGCCAGCAGTTACGGAGACCCCCATCAGCCCCAGCATTTT.

This chain links TRBV12-3 or TRBV12-4 with TRBJ2-1; 8 positions match TRBD1. The length of the CDR3 is 15 residues. With V trimmed by 7 bases and J by 8 bases, 13 bases remained unmatched. The CDR3 DNA reads as TGTGCCAGCACCGGGGGCAGGGGGCTCGGGGATGAGCAGTTCTTC. Protein product: CASTGGRGLGDEQFF.

V gene TRBV4-3 combines with J gene TRBJ2-1, with D hard to call. The CDR3 spans 16 residues. The germline V gene encodes CDR1 LGHNA and CDR2 YSLEER. The V end lost 0 bases, the J end lost 0 bases, and 9 bases lay between the germline ends. CDR3 sequence (DNA): TGCGCCAGCAGCCAAGATTTTCCGAGCTCCTACAATGAGCAGTTCTTC. Its translation is CASSQDFPSSYNEQFF.

The chain joins TRBV24-1 to TRBJ2-2; D gene ambiguous. Trimming pared 6 bases from V and 5 bases from J, leaving 6 bases between. The germline gives CDR1 KGHDR, CDR2 SFDVKD. This CDR3 is 12 amino acids long. CDR3 residues: CATSSVTGELFF. For the CDR3, the DNA is TGTGCCACCAGTTCCGTAACCGGGGAGCTGTTTTTT.

The chain carries TRBV5-1 and TRBJ2-1; TRBD2 matches 9 bases. With V trimmed by 3 bases and J by 5 bases, 6 bases remained unmatched. The CDR3 length is 15 residues. Germline lookup yields CDR1 SGHRS and CDR2 YFSETQ. CDR3 nucleotides: TGCGCCAGCAGCTCCGGCGGGGGGGCTCACAATGAGCAGTTCTTC. Its translation: CASSSGGGAHNEQFF.

This clonotype was detected only a few times. J is TRBJ2-1 and V is TRBV19; D possibly matches TRBD1 or TRBD2 (5 bases each). The CDR3 covers 14 residues. In germline, CDR1 is LNHDA, CDR2 SQIVND (reference sequence). Deletions cut 3 bases from V and 6 bases from J, with 12 bases between. The CDR3 DNA reads TGTGCCAGTAGTATGGAGGCAGGGCCCAATGAGCAGTTCTTC. Translating it yields CASSMEAGPNEQFF.

The rearrangement joins TRBV4-1 to TRBJ2-5; 9 bases are a match to TRBD2. V gave up 5 bases and J gave up 5 bases; unmatched junction bases: 12. The CDR3 consists of 16 residues. The germline CDR1 and CDR2 sequences are MGHRA and YSYEKL. In nucleotides, the CDR3 is TGCGCCAGCAGCAAAGCTGGCGGGGGGGCCGGGGAGACCCAGTACTTC. Translating gives CASSKAGGGAGETQYF.

The CDR3: CASSSGPRQPQHF. For the CDR3, the DNA is TGTGCCAGCAGCTCCGGACCCAGGCAGCCCCAGCATTTT. V is TRBV7-9 and J is TRBJ1-5; D remains unclear. Germline loops: CDR1 SEHNR, CDR2 FQNEAQ (reference sequence). Trimming shortened V by 4 bases and J by 7 bases, and 11 bases separated the two germline ends. This CDR3 has 13 residues.

The CDR3 sequence: CATSRIPLGGRYEQYV. The CDR3 nucleotides are TGTGCCACCAGCAGAATACCCCTCGGAGGAAGGTACGAGCAGTACGTC. This chain links TRBV15 with TRBJ2-7, with D possibly matching TRBD2 (5 bases). Looked up from germline, CDR1 is LNHNV and CDR2 is YYDKDF (reference sequence). This CDR3 contains 16 residues. With 2 bases removed from V and 4 bases from J, the gap between germline ends came to 18 bases.

This clonotype appeared a few times. The CDR3 here is CASSGSNQPQHF. DNA of the CDR3: TGTGCCAGCAGCGGAAGCAATCAGCCCCAGCATTTT. V usage is TRBV12-3 or TRBV12-4 and J usage is TRBJ1-5; D uncertain. V was clipped by 6 bases and J by 1 base, with 4 bases between them. CDR3 length: 12 residues.

This clonotype appeared once. The germline gene is not matched at one end of the junction; a read error may be the cause. The CDR3 DNA reads TGTGCCAGCAGTCTTACCCTAGAAGGTTTCTTT. It specifies CASSLTLEGFF. This sequence joins TRBV12-3 or TRBV12-4 and TRBJ1-1; D gene uncertain. This CDR3 contains 11 residues.

For the CDR3, the DNA is TGTGCCAGCAGTTTATTGGTCGGGTATGAGCAGTTCTTC. It translates to CASSLLVGYEQFF. The rearrangement links TRBV27 to TRBJ2-1; D not certain. Germline loops: CDR1 MNHEY, CDR2 SMNVEV (reference sequence). Between the trimmed V and J ends, which lost 1 base and 8 bases, there was a span of 9 bases. There are 13 residues in the CDR3.

The sample holds many counts of this clonotype. This rearrangement joins TRBV7-2 to TRBJ1-1; tentatively, D is TRBD1 (6 bases). This CDR3 contains 12 residues. Trimming removed 2 bases at V and 11 bases at J, with 12 bases between. Per the germline V gene, CDR1 is SGHTA and CDR2 is FQGNSA. The CDR3 nucleotides read TGTGCCAGCAGCTTAATCGGGGGCGACGCTTTCTTT. Translating gives CASSLIGGDAFF.

This clonotype was seen only a few times. The chain couples TRBV4-3 to TRBJ1-1; D remains unclear. The V gene lost 1 base and the J gene lost 5 bases, with 11 bases spanning the gap. The length of the CDR3 is 14 residues. CDR1 and CDR2 from the germline V gene are LGHNA and YSLEER. Here the CDR3 DNA reads TGCGCCAGCAGCCAAGTTAGGCGTGGGACTGAAGCTTTCTTT. Translated, it gives CASSQVRRGTEAFF.

The chain couples TRBV2 to TRBJ2-3; TRBD2 matches 8 bases. The germline V gene has CDR1 SNHLY and CDR2 FYNNEI. With V trimmed by 2 bases and J by 6 bases, 7 bases remained unmatched. CDR3 length equals 15 residues. Written as DNA, the CDR3 is TGTGCCAGCAGTGAATGGGGTAGCGGGATGGATACGCAGTATTTT. This encodes CASSEWGSGMDTQYF.

This chain connects TRBV18 to TRBJ2-3, with D possibly being TRBD2 (5 bases). The CDR3 totals 15 residues. The V and J ends lost 3 bases and 0 bases respectively, with 10 bases between them. Germline loops: CDR1 KGHSH, CDR2 LQKENI. Here the CDR3 DNA reads TGTGCCAGCTCACCCGGGATTTCTAGCACAGATACGCAGTATTTT. Its protein is CASSPGISSTDTQYF. Complete variable domain (other parts from reference TRBV18 and TRBJ2-3): NAGVMQNPRHLVRRRGQEARLRCSPMKGHSHVYWYRQLPEEGLKFMVYLQKENIIDESGMPKERFSAEFPKEGPSILRIQQVVRGDSAAYFCASSPGISSTDTQYFGPGTRLTVL.

This clonotype has more than one count but fewer than ten. The chain carries TRBV20-1 and TRBJ1-1; possible D gene TRBD1, 5 bases. V was shortened by 0 bases and J by 1 base, with 12 bases between the two germline ends. Germline V gives CDR1 DFQATT, CDR2 SNEGSKA (reference sequence). The CDR3 is 15 amino acids. In DNA form, the CDR3 reads TGCAGTGCTAGAGATCAGGAGGGGTGGAACACTGAAGCTTTCTTT. Its translation: CSARDQEGWNTEAFF.

This clonotype was counted only a few times. The gene calls are TRBV5-1 and TRBJ2-7; D is uncertain. CDR3 length: 13 residues. The germline V gene encodes CDR1 SGHRS and CDR2 YFSETQ. V was cut by 2 bases and J by 4 bases, with 10 bases left in between. DNA for the CDR3: TGCGCCAGCAGCTTACCCCCGCTATACGAGCAGTACTTC. Its translation is CASSLPPLYEQYF.

The rearrangement links TRBV12-3 or TRBV12-4 to TRBJ2-3; D unresolved. With 3 bases removed from V and 6 bases from J, the gap between germline ends came to 7 bases. The CDR3 has 12 amino acids. CDR3 sequence reads: CASSFMGDTQYF. CDR3 sequence (DNA): TGTGCCAGCAGTTTCATGGGGGATACGCAGTATTTT.

This clonotype was found a few times. V and J are TRBV7-9 and TRBJ1-3; D unresolved. CDR1 and CDR2 from the germline V gene are SEHNR and FQNEAQ (reference sequence). The CDR3 sequence is 16 residues long. V gave up 5 bases and J gave up 1 base, with 15 bases separating them. The CDR3 spells CASSPTGVPSGNTIYF. CDR3 in DNA: TGTGCCAGCAGCCCTACCGGCGTTCCGTCTGGAAACACCATATATTTT.

This clonotype was counted only a few times. The chain is built from TRBV9 and TRBJ2-2, with D perhaps TRBD1 (5 bases). Germline values: CDR1 SGDLS, CDR2 YYNGEE. The CDR3 runs to 13 residues. The ends were cut back, 4 bases at V and 5 bases at J, with 9 bases in the middle. The CDR3 here is CASSFRQTGELFF. The CDR3 bases are TGTGCCAGCAGCTTTCGACAGACCGGGGAGCTGTTTTTT. Looking up the rest from reference TRBV9 and TRBJ2-2 gives the full variable domain: DSGVTQTPKHLITATGQRVTLRCSPRSGDLSVYWYQQSLDQGLQFLIQYYNGEERAKGNILERFSAQQFPDLHSELNLSSLELGDSALYFCASSFRQTGELFFGEGSRLTVL.

A few counts support this clonotype. This chain joins TRBV19 and TRBJ2-2, with a weak D call TRBD2 (6 bases). CDR3 length: 17 amino acids. CDR1 is LNHDA and CDR2 is SQIVND in the germline V gene (reference sequence). The V end lost 0 bases, the J end lost 4 bases, and 15 bases lay between the germline ends. The CDR3, as DNA: TGTGCCAGTAGTATAGATTATGGCGGGGCCGGCACCGGGGAGCTGTTTTTT. It yields the protein CASSIDYGGAGTGELFF.

This clonotype has a handful of counts. J is TRBJ2-2 and V is TRBV19; 7 bases are shared with TRBD1. Germline V gene lookup returns CDR1 LNHDA and CDR2 SQIVND (reference sequence). There are 13 residues in the CDR3. J gave up 6 bases and V 3 bases, and 1 base lay outside the gene matches. The CDR3 DNA reads TGTGCCAGTAGTATGAGGGGGCCCGGGGAGCTGTTTTTT. Residues: CASSMRGPGELFF.